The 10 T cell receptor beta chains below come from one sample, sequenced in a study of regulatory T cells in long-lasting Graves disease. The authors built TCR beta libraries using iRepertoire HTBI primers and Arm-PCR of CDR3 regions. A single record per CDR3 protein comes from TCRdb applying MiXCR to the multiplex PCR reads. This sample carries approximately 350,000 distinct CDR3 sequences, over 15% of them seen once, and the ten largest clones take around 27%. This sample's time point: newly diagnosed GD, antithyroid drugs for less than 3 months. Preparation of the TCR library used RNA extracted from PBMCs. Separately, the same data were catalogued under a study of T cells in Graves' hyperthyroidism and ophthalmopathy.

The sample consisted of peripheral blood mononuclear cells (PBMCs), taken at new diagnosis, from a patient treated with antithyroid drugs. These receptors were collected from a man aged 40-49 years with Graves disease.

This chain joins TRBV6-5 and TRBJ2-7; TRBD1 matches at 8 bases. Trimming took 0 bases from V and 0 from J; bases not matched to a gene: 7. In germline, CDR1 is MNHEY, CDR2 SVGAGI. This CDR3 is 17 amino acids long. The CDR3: CASSYSNPRGLSYEQYF. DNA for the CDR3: TGTGCCAGCAGTTACTCTAACCCCAGGGGGCTCTCCTACGAGCAGTACTTC.

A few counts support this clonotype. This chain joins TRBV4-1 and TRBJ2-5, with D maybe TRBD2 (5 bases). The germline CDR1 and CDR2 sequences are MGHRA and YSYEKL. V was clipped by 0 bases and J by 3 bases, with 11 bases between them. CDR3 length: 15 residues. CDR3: CASSQDRNSEETQYF. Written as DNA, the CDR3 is TGCGCCAGCAGCCAAGATCGTAATAGCGAAGAGACCCAGTACTTC.

As DNA, the CDR3 is TGTGCCAGCAGCAAGGGACTAGCGGGGGGGCGGGAGCTGTTTTTT. It is translated as CASSKGLAGGRELFF. The genes are TRBV7-2 and TRBJ2-2, with TRBD2 identical over 16 bases. Germline V lookup: CDR1 SGHTA, CDR2 FQGNSA. Trimming at V came to 5 bases and at J to 9 bases, leaving 3 bases not matched to a gene. The CDR3 length is 15 residues.

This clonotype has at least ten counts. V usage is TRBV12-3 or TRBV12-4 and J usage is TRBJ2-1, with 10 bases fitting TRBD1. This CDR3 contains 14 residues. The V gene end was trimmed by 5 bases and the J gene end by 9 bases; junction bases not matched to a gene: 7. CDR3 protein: CASSGTGAQVEQFF. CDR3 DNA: TGTGCCAGCAGTGGGACAGGGGCGCAGGTTGAGCAGTTCTTC.

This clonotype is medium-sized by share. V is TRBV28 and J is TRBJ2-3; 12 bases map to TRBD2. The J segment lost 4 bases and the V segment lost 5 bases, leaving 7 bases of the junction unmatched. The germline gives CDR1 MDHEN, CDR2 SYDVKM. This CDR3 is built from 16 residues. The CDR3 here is CASSPGLAGMADTQYF. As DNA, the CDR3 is TGTGCCAGCAGTCCCGGACTAGCGGGGATGGCAGATACGCAGTATTTT.

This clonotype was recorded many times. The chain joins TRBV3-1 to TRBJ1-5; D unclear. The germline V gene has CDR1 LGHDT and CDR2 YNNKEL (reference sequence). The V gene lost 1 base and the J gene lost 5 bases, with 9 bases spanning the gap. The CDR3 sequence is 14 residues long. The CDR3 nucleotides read TGTGCCAGCAGCCAAGGACATGTGGATCAGCCCCAGCATTTT. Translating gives CASSQGHVDQPQHF.

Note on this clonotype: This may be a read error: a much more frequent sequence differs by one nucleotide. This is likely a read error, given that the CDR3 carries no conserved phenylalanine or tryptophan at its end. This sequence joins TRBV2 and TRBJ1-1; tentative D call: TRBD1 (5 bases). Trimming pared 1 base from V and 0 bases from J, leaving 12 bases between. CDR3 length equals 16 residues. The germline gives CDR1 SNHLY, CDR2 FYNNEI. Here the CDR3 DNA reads TGTGCCAGCAGTGAAGTAGACAGTTACATGAACACTGAAGCTTTCCTT. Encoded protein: CASSEVDSYMNTEAFL.

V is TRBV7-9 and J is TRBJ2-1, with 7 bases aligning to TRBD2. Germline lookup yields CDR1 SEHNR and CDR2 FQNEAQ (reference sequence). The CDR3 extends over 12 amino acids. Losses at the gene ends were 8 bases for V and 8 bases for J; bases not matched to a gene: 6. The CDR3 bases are TGTGCCAGCCTACGGCGGGGGTATGAGCAGTTCTTC. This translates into CASLRRGYEQFF.

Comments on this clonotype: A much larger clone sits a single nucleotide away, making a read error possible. In DNA form, the CDR3 reads TGTGCCAGCATCCCCACTAGCGGGGGGGCCTCCTACAATGAGCAGTACTTC. It translates to CASIPTSGGASYNEQYF. The chain has TRBV6-2 or TRBV6-3 and TRBJ2-7; TRBD2 matches 13 bases. Trimming at V came to 7 bases and at J to 7 bases, leaving 16 bases not matched to a gene. Germline lookup yields CDR1 MNHEY and CDR2 SVGEGT. This CDR3 has 17 amino acids.

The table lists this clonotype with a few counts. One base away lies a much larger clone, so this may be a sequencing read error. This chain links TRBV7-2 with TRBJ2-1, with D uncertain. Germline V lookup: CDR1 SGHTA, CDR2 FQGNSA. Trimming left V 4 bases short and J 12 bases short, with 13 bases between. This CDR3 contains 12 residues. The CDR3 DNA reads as TGTGCCAGCAGCTCACCGCCGGTGGGGCAGTTCTTC. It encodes CASSSPPVGQFF.